This entry lists 27 T cell receptor beta chains sequenced from one sample in a study of T cells in Graves' hyperthyroidism and ophthalmopathy. RNA transcripts were the template for amplifying TCR beta CDR3 regions. The HTBI primer set was used in a first-round RT-PCR of the TCR CDR3. Via MiXCR, TCRdb re-called the multiplex PCR reads, giving one row per CDR3 protein. The sample records 610,000 or so distinct CDR3 sequences, approximately 44% being singletons. Sequencing used peripheral blood or thyroid tissue (not recorded which). The receptor set was obtained from a woman aged 18-35 years with Graves' hyperthyroidism.

About this clonotype itself: One base away lies a much larger clone, so this may be a sequencing read error. The gene calls are TRBV6-6 and TRBJ1-5; D gene unclear. Germline V gives CDR1 MNHNY, CDR2 SVGAGI (reference sequence). CDR3 size: 14 residues. The CDR3 reads CASSTTASNQTQHF. The CDR3 region has the DNA TGTGCCAGCAGTACAACAGCTAGCAATCAGACCCAGCATTTT.

The chain has TRBV7-6 and TRBJ2-7; the match to TRBD1 covers 8 bases. Germline trimming cut 7 bases from V and 4 bases from J; bases unmatched to any gene: 6. This CDR3 is 13 amino acids long. The germline V gene has CDR1 SGHVS and CDR2 FNYEAQ. This chain's CDR3 is CASNRQGWYEQYF. The CDR3 DNA is TGTGCCAGCAACCGACAGGGGTGGTACGAGCAGTACTTC.

A single count supports this clonotype. The chain is built from TRBV24-1 and TRBJ2-1; D is possibly TRBD1 (6 bases). Germline values: CDR1 KGHDR, CDR2 SFDVKD. Trimming took off 1 base at V and 0 bases at J, with 12 bases between the two ends. This CDR3 is 17 amino acids long. The CDR3 protein is CATSDFQTGGSYNEQFF. CDR3 coding DNA: TGTGCCACCAGTGATTTCCAGACAGGTGGCTCCTACAATGAGCAGTTCTTC.

In nucleotides, the CDR3 is TGCAGTGCTAGGGGACGTATCACTGAAGCTTTCTTT. The encoded protein is CSARGRITEAFF. This chain joins TRBV20-1 and TRBJ1-1; tentatively, D is TRBD1 (5 bases). This CDR3 has 12 amino acids. CDR1 DFQATT and CDR2 SNEGSKA come from the germline V gene (reference sequence). Trimming took off 3 bases at V and 4 bases at J, with 9 bases between the two ends.

This clonotype was counted ten times or more. The chain is built from TRBV2 and TRBJ1-3; D is possibly TRBD1 (6 bases). Per the germline V gene, CDR1 is SNHLY and CDR2 is FYNNEI. CDR3 length equals 21 residues. Trimming shortened V by 0 bases and J by 0 bases, and 24 bases separated the two germline ends. CDR3 in amino acids: CASSEAYGGGLGFLSGNTIYF. The CDR3 DNA reads TGTGCCAGCAGTGAAGCATATGGAGGGGGTTTAGGGTTCCTCTCTGGAAACACCATATATTTT.

V gene TRBV11-3 combines with J gene TRBJ1-2; TRBD1 matches 11 bases. Germline V gene data show CDR1 as SGHNT and CDR2 as YENEEA. V shed 2 bases and J 7 bases; nucleotides not matched to a gene: 6. The CDR3 loop spans 15 amino acids. The chain's CDR3 is CASSLTGTGGFGYTF. CDR3 sequence (DNA): TGTGCCAGCAGCTTAACAGGGACAGGGGGTTTTGGCTACACCTTC.

The gene calls are TRBV11-2 and TRBJ1-5; maybe TRBD1 (5 bases). Looked up from germline, CDR1 is SGHAT and CDR2 is FQNNGV. CDR3 length: 12 residues. Trimming cost V 1 base and J 11 bases, with 9 bases left between them. CDR3 bases: TGTGCCAGCAGCTTAGTGGGGGAGACCCAGCATTTT. Translating gives CASSLVGETQHF.

This clonotype was found many times. The chain has TRBV4-3 and TRBJ2-7; 14 positions match TRBD2. This CDR3 has 15 amino acids. Germline V gene sequence: CDR1 LGHNA, CDR2 YSLEER. After removal of 4 bases from V and 5 bases from J, the junction contained 4 bases not matched to a gene. As DNA, the CDR3 is TGCGCCAGCAGCCTCGGGACTAGCGGGAGCGACGAGCAGTACTTC. Amino acid sequence: CASSLGTSGSDEQYF.

The genes are TRBV10-1 and TRBJ2-3; TRBD2 might be the D (5 bases). The CDR3 totals 14 residues. Germline V lookup: CDR1 WNHNN, CDR2 SYGVQD (reference sequence). Trimming cost V 6 bases and J 7 bases, with 17 bases left between them. The CDR3: CASSAAPTGNTQYF. Written as DNA, the CDR3 is TGCGCCAGCAGCGCGGCCCCGACGGGGAATACGCAGTATTTT.

The chain joins TRBV29-1 to TRBJ2-5; 7 bases agree with TRBD1. The CDR3 is 12 amino acids. Germline CDR1 and CDR2: SQVTM and ANQGSEA. The V segment lost 8 bases and the J segment 3 bases; nucleotides outside the gene matches: 6. In nucleotides, the CDR3 is TGCAGCAGTCTTGACAGGGAAGAGACCCAGTACTTC. It is translated as CSSLDREETQYF.

The rearrangement joins TRBV27 to TRBJ1-2; no clear D gene. The V and J ends lost 2 bases and 6 bases respectively, with 13 bases between them. The CDR3 contains 14 residues. Germline loops: CDR1 MNHEY, CDR2 SMNVEV (reference sequence). For the CDR3, the DNA is TGTGCCAGCAGTTTAGCACCCACTAGGGATGGCTACACCTTC. The encoded protein is CASSLAPTRDGYTF.

The V gene is TRBV5-8, the J gene TRBJ2-7; 11 nucleotides line up with TRBD2. Germline trimming cut 3 bases from V and 4 bases from J; bases unmatched to any gene: 21. Germline V lookup: CDR1 SGHTS, CDR2 YDEGEE. The CDR3 is 20 residues long. CDR3 region: CASSSALASGRRRGGYEQYF. The CDR3 DNA reads TGTGCCAGCAGCTCTGCACTGGCTAGCGGGAGGCGGCGCGGGGGGTACGAGCAGTACTTC.

A word on this clonotype: Being one base from a much bigger clone, this may be a read error. The chain is built from TRBV30 and TRBJ1-2; D is undetermined. Germline V gives CDR1 GTSNPN, CDR2 SVGIG (reference sequence). This CDR3 has 12 residues. Trimming removed 8 bases from V and 3 bases from J, with 13 bases in between. CDR3: CARRRQDYGYTF. As DNA, the CDR3 is TGTGCCCGCAGACGGCAGGACTATGGCTACACCTTC.

This clonotype was detected ten times or more. The chain employs TRBV19 and TRBJ1-6; D uncertain. Trimming left V 0 bases short and J 6 bases short, with 9 bases between. This CDR3 comprises 15 residues. Looked up from germline, CDR1 is LNHDA and CDR2 is SQIVND (reference sequence). CDR3 residues: CASSIETAANSPLHF. DNA for the CDR3: TGTGCCAGTAGTATAGAAACAGCCGCTAATTCACCCCTCCACTTT.

The chain employs TRBV7-6 and TRBJ1-2; 9 bases are a match to TRBD1. The germline gives CDR1 SGHVS, CDR2 FNYEAQ. This CDR3 has 16 amino acids. V trimming: 0 bases; J trimming: 4 bases; junction bases outside the gene matches: 6. The CDR3 DNA follows: TGTGCCAGCAGCTTAGCGGGACAGGGATTAACCTATGGCTACACCTTC. Amino acid sequence: CASSLAGQGLTYGYTF.

The rearrangement links TRBV6-4 to TRBJ1-5; no firm D call. Deletions cut 6 bases from V and 4 bases from J, with 10 bases between. The CDR3 has 13 residues. Germline CDR1 MRHNA, CDR2 SNTAGT. The CDR3 sequence: CASSQVRNQPQHF. DNA of the CDR3: TGTGCCAGCAGCCAAGTGAGGAATCAGCCCCAGCATTTT.

The chain uses TRBV7-9 and TRBJ2-3; D is ambiguous. V lost 1 base, J lost 2 bases, and 7 bases lay in between. The CDR3 totals 14 residues. The germline V gene encodes CDR1 SEHNR and CDR2 FQNEAQ (reference sequence). The CDR3 DNA follows: TGTGCCAGCAGCTTAGACGGCGCCACAGATACGCAGTATTTT. Residues: CASSLDGATDTQYF.

In regard to this clonotype: A much larger clone differs by one base, so this may be a read error. The chain links TRBV5-3 to TRBJ2-5, with 7 bases aligning to TRBD2. TRBV5-3 falls under the ORF class, with uncertain function. The CDR3 spans 17 residues. Unmatched junction bases numbered 23, after V lost 10 bases and J lost 5 bases. DNA of the CDR3: TGTGCCTGCAGTCAGTTGGCGGCGGGAGAGTATTGGGAGACCCAGTACTTC. It translates to CACSQLAAGEYWETQYF.

This clonotype was detected only a few times. The J gene is TRBJ1-1, the V gene TRBV20-1; D is perhaps TRBD1 (6 bases). The CDR3 is 14 residues long. The germline gives CDR1 DFQATT, CDR2 SNEGSKA (reference sequence). Trimming took 1 base from V and 3 from J, leaving 12 bases between them. This CDR3 reads CSARGQGRYTEAFF. The DNA of the CDR3 is TGCAGTGCTAGAGGTCAGGGGCGTTACACTGAAGCTTTCTTT.

At least ten counts were recorded for this clonotype. Germline is not matched at one junction end, which may reflect a read error. The chain combines TRBV5-1 with TRBJ2-7; TRBD1 might be the D (6 bases). This CDR3 is built from 15 residues. Germline CDR1 and CDR2: SGHRS and YFSETQ. CDR3 region: CASSLAGTLSSEQYF. The CDR3 DNA reads as TGCGCCAGCAGCTTGGCTGGGACACTGTCCTCCGAGCAGTACTTC.

The rearrangement links TRBV20-1 to TRBJ2-7, with D maybe TRBD2 (8 bases). Trimming took off 5 bases at V and 7 bases at J, with 18 bases between the two ends. CDR1 DFQATT and CDR2 SNEGSKA come from the germline V gene (reference sequence). The CDR3 totals 13 residues. CDR3 nucleotide sequence: TGCAGTGCTCAGGGGGGAGTAGCGGGGGAGCAGTACTTC. Translation: CSAQGGVAGEQYF.

Many counts were recorded for this clonotype. The genes are TRBV20-1 and TRBJ2-7, with a tentative D call TRBD1 (8 bases). Germline V CDR1 and CDR2: DFQATT, SNEGSKA (reference sequence). Trimming took off 7 bases at V and 6 bases at J, with 19 bases between the two ends. This CDR3 is 13 amino acids long. The DNA of the CDR3 is TGCAGTGTTGGGGGGGCAGGGGGCCTCGAGCAGTACTTC. This sequence encodes CSVGGAGGLEQYF.

This clonotype has ten or more counts. The V and J genes are TRBV6-6 and TRBJ2-5; 9 nucleotides line up with TRBD1. V lost 6 bases to trimming and J lost 5 bases; unmatched junction nucleotides: 10. CDR3 length: 15 residues. In germline, CDR1 is MNHNY, CDR2 SVGAGI (reference sequence). The CDR3, as DNA: TGTGCCAGCAGCCCCCGGGACAGGGTGCGGGAGACCCAGTACTTC. Translation gives CASSPRDRVRETQYF.

The sample holds many counts of this clonotype. V gene TRBV7-9 combines with J gene TRBJ1-2; possible D gene TRBD1, 5 bases. The V gene lost 5 bases and the J gene lost 2 bases, with 18 bases spanning the gap. The CDR3 runs to 16 residues. CDR1 SEHNR and CDR2 FQNEAQ come from the germline V gene (reference sequence). CDR3 DNA: TGTGCCAGCAGCCCCAACCCGACAGCGACGAACTATGGCTACACCTTC. Its translation is CASSPNPTATNYGYTF.

This clonotype was seen many times. The chain links TRBV6-6 to TRBJ1-4; tentatively, D is TRBD1 (5 bases). Deletions cut 4 bases from V and 6 bases from J, with 15 bases between. This CDR3 contains 15 residues. CDR1 MNHNY and CDR2 SVGAGI come from the germline V gene (reference sequence). This chain's CDR3 is CASSSAISTDEKLFF. The CDR3 DNA follows: TGTGCCAGCAGTTCCGCGATCTCGACAGATGAAAAACTGTTTTTT.

V and J are TRBV29-1 and TRBJ2-7, with 8 bases identical to TRBD2. The CDR3 totals 13 residues. Per germline, CDR1 SQVTM and CDR2 ANQGSEA. The CDR3 DNA reads TGCAGTTATTGGAGCGGGAGCTCCTACGAGCAGTACTTC. Translation gives CSYWSGSSYEQYF.

This clonotype came up many times. The V gene is TRBV6-5, the J gene TRBJ1-2; the D gene is possibly TRBD1 (6 bases). V lost 0 bases, J lost 9 bases, and 20 bases lay in between. The V gene's germline CDR1 is MNHEY and CDR2 SVGAGI. The CDR3 totals 16 residues. The CDR3 sequence: CASSYSSFRGLRSYTF. The CDR3 DNA reads as TGTGCCAGCAGTTACTCGAGTTTCAGGGGTCTGAGAAGCTACACCTTC.